This is a list of T cell receptor beta chains from one sample in a study of Graves' ophthalmopathy and Graves' hyperthyroidism. TCRdb passed the multiplex PCR reads through MiXCR, listing each CDR3 protein once. Of 150,000 or so distinct CDR3 sequences in the sample, roughly 37% are singletons; the top ten hold about 5.8%. The specimen sequenced was peripheral blood. These TCRs come from a woman aged 40 to 50 with Graves' ophthalmopathy. Each CDR3 is given with its conserved first and last residue. The D gene is left open where the match is weak. Clone size is not always given. Where it is, it says once, few, many or a class for expanded clones.

D	V	size	J	DNA	CDR3
NA	TRBV28	many	TRBJ2-5	TGTGCCAGCAGTTTACCCCCGAACCAAGAGACCCAGTACTTC	CASSLPPNQETQYF
NA	TRBV7-9	many	TRBJ1-1	TGTGCCAGCAGCTTAGCGACGAACACTGAAGCTTTCTTT	CASSLATNTEAFF
NA	TRBV11-2	many	TRBJ1-5	TGTGCCAGCAGCCGGGACACTAATCACCCCCAGCATTTT	CASSRDTNHPQHF
NA	TRBV28	NA	TRBJ1-5	TGTGCCAGCGGGATCCTAGAAGGACAGCGCAATCAGCCCCAGCATTTT	CASGILEGQRNQPQHF
NA	TRBV6-5	NA	TRBJ2-7	TGTGCCAGCAGGACTGAGTTTAACGAGCAGTACTTC	CASRTEFNEQYF
NA	TRBV12-3/TRBV12-4	NA	TRBJ1-5	TGTGCCAGCAGTTTGAGGGCTAATCAGCCCCAGCATTTT	CASSLRANQPQHF
TRBD1	TRBV10-3	many	TRBJ2-2	TGTGCCATCAGTGGACAGGGTATTTCCTCGAACACCGGGGAGCTGTTTTTT	CAISGQGISSNTGELFF
NA	TRBV28	NA	TRBJ2-7	TGTGCCAGCAGGGAGCGGGACAGTCCTAACTACGAGCAGTACTTC	CASRERDSPNYEQYF
TRBD1	TRBV29-1	NA	TRBJ2-5	TGCAGCACCCGACAGGGGGCGCGAATGGAGACCCAGTACTTC	CSTRQGARMETQYF
NA	TRBV20-1	NA	TRBJ2-7	TGCAGTGCTATACGGGAGAGTGGCTACGAGCAGTACTTC	CSAIRESGYEQYF
TRBD1	TRBV7-9	NA	TRBJ2-7	TGTGCCAGCTCACGACAGGGGGCAGGCGAGCAGTACTTC	CASSRQGAGEQYF
NA	TRBV6-1	few	TRBJ1-5	TGTGCCAGCAGGCCCGGGACACTACTAAATCAGCCCCAGCATTTT	CASRPGTLLNQPQHF
NA	TRBV11-2	many	TRBJ1-6	TGTGCCAGCAGCTTTGGAGCGTTGGGTAATTCACCCCTCCACTTT	CASSFGALGNSPLHF
NA	TRBV4-3	many	TRBJ1-2	TGCGCCAGCAGCCAAGATAGACAGGTCGCTAACTATGGCTACACCTTC	CASSQDRQVANYGYTF
NA	TRBV12-3/TRBV12-4	NA	TRBJ1-6	TGTGCCAGCACCCCTCCGGGGATGCTTTATAATTCACCCCTCCACTTT	CASTPPGMLYNSPLHF
TRBD2	TRBV19	NA	TRBJ2-5	TGTGCCAGTAGTGTAAGGCAACTAGCGGGGGTAATGGAGACCCAGTACTTC	CASSVRQLAGVMETQYF
NA	TRBV6-1	NA	TRBJ1-3	TGTGCCAGCAGTGAAGTGGAGAGCACCATATATTTT	CASSEVESTIYF
NA	TRBV9	many	TRBJ1-2	TGTGCCAGCAGCGCATCAACCGTGGACCTACATGGCTACACCTTC	CASSASTVDLHGYTF
NA	TRBV18	many	TRBJ1-5	TGTGCCAGCTCACGGGGGACGGACAATAGCAATCAGCCCCAGCATTTT	CASSRGTDNSNQPQHF
NA	TRBV24-1	NA	TRBJ1-5	TGTGCCACCAGTGATTTTGCCGGTCCCCAGCATTTT	CATSDFAGPQHF
NA	TRBV7-9	many	TRBJ1-1	TGTGCCAGCAGCACATACAGGGCGAACACTGAAGCTTTCTTT	CASSTYRANTEAFF
NA	TRBV28	once	TRBJ2-7	TGTGCCAGCCGGAGTCTTCTCGGCTGGACCCCCTACGAGCAGTACTTC	CASRSLLGWTPYEQYF
NA	TRBV12-3/TRBV12-4	NA	TRBJ2-2	TGTGCCAGCAGTTTAAGGGCCGTTGAGCTGTTTTTT	CASSLRAVELFF